This paragraph covers one TCR beta chain sequence. Produced via immunoSEQ multiplex PCR; TCRdb's table is partial and in-frame only. The table shows approximately 640,000 clones, with 90% occurring only once. The sample originates from a study of shared clonotypes between healthy human individuals. CDR3 length: 16 residues. Germline V gene data show CDR1 as MNHEY and CDR2 as SMNVEV (reference sequence). The V end was cut by 3 bases, the J end by 0 bases, with 12 bases between. This clonotype originated in a man aged 18 to 30 in good health. Some clones in this sample may be carry-over from other donors' samples. The sequenced material came from memory CD8+ T cells from PBMCs. Stated subset: CD45RO+ cells pooled with CCR7-negative TemRA cells. This chain links TRBV27 with TRBJ1-3, with a tentative D call TRBD1 (5 bases). The CDR3 nucleotides are TGTGCCAGCAGTTTGGGACCTTACAGCTCTGGAAACACCATATATTTT. Its translation: CASSLGPYSSGNTIYF.